This T cell receptor beta chain came from a study of beta chain features in type 1 diabetes. General study findings and limits: Naive, central memory and regulatory TCRB repertoires appeared more similar among patients than healthy donors.

Germline-derived CDR1 and CDR2 are SGHTA and FQGTGA. CDR3 length: 18 amino acids. V shed 5 bases, J shed 2 bases, and the junction held 15 bases outside the gene matches. What was sequenced were expressed TCRB transcripts, since all of the isolated RNA had been reverse transcribed. The assay was immunoSEQ multiplex PCR, and TCRdb's table has in-frame clones only and misses some. The sample carries some 140,000 clones, about 8.7% recorded once. Worth noting for this clone: The target antigen is unknown.

The genes are TRBV7-3 and TRBJ2-5; 9 nucleotides line up with TRBD2. The receptor comes from a man aged 18 to 30 in good health. Sequencing input: central memory CD4+ T cells from blood. The CDR3 DNA sequence: TGTGCCAGCAGCCCACCCGGGACTAGCTTGAGTAGGCAAGAGACCCAGTACTTC. Amino acids: CASSPPGTSLSRQETQYF.